These 19 T cell receptor beta chains were all obtained from the same sample, sequenced in a study of CD4 and CD8 cells across lung adenocarcinoma regions. TCRdb reprocessed the PCR reads with MiXCR, giving one entry per CDR3 protein. This sample has under 20,000 distinct CDR3 sequences; 46% occur once, and the top ten carry roughly 19%. Sequences were obtained from CD4+ T cells from the margin of a lung tumor. Receptor source: a male donor with lung adenocarcinoma. The CD4 and CD8 labels of this study may be unreliable.

This clonotype came up many times. The chain is built from TRBV30 and TRBJ1-3; D gene ambiguous. In germline, CDR1 is GTSNPN, CDR2 SVGIG (reference sequence). The CDR3 sequence is 14 residues long. Trimming left V 2 bases short and J 3 bases short, with 11 bases between. The CDR3 here is CAWSRSLIGNTIYF. Written as DNA, the CDR3 is TGTGCCTGGAGTAGGTCTCTCATTGGAAACACCATATATTTT.

Worth noting for this clonotype: The junction departs from the called germline gene at one end, perhaps through a read error. This chain uses TRBV10-3 with TRBJ2-5; 8 positions match TRBD2. The CDR3 runs 15 residues. The germline CDR1 and CDR2 sequences are ENHRY and SYGVKD. The CDR3 loop is CGAGGGAGGRETQYF. CDR3 DNA: TGTGGCGCGGGGGGAGGGGCGGGAGGCCGAGAGACGCAGTACTTC.

This clonotype has ten or more counts. The J gene is TRBJ2-3, the V gene TRBV10-2; D is uncertain. CDR3 length equals 15 residues. V dropped 4 bases and J dropped 2 bases, with 13 bases sitting between them. Germline CDR1 WSHSY, CDR2 SAAADI. CDR3 nucleotide sequence: TGCGCCAGCAGTGGGATTTTCGATCTCACAGATACGCAGTATTTT. Its protein product is CASSGIFDLTDTQYF.

This clonotype was seen ten or more times. Here the CDR3 reads CASSHTSGRGTGELFF. The CDR3 coding sequence is TGTGCCAGCAGCCACACTAGCGGGAGGGGCACCGGGGAGCTGTTTTTT. The J gene is TRBJ2-2, the V gene TRBV3-1, with 13 bases aligning to TRBD2. The V segment lost 3 bases and the J segment 4 bases; nucleotides outside the gene matches: 2. The CDR3 loop spans 16 amino acids. The germline V gene encodes CDR1 LGHDT and CDR2 YNNKEL (reference sequence).

This chain uses TRBV4-1 with TRBJ2-3, with a tentative D call TRBD1 (5 bases). The last part of the DNA fits TRBJ2-7 better; the J call may be wrong. From germline, CDR1 is MGHRA and CDR2 YSYEKL. This CDR3 region has 11 residues. The CDR3 nucleotides read TGCGGGAGCAGCGAGACAGATACGCAGTACTTC. Protein product: CGSSETDTQYF.

This clonotype was seen many times. The chain employs TRBV20-1 and TRBJ2-5; 10 bases agree with TRBD1. This CDR3 comprises 16 residues. Germline V gives CDR1 DFQATT, CDR2 SNEGSKA (reference sequence). V was clipped by 3 bases and J by 1 base; unmatched bases: 8. The CDR3 DNA is TGCAGTGCTAGGAAGGCGGGACAGGGGCCCCAAGAGACCCAGTACTTC. This translates into CSARKAGQGPQETQYF.

This clonotype was seen repeatedly, ten times or more. J is TRBJ1-1 and V is TRBV27, with D uncertain. Per the germline V gene, CDR1 is MNHEY and CDR2 is SMNVEV (reference sequence). Trimming took off 0 bases at V and 8 bases at J, with 10 bases between the two ends. The CDR3 spans 13 residues. The CDR3 protein is CASSLSGEAEAFF. The CDR3 DNA is TGTGCCAGCAGTTTATCTGGGGAGGCGGAAGCTTTCTTT.

The chain recombines TRBV6-5 with TRBJ1-6; possible D gene TRBD1, 6 bases. V was pared by 3 bases and J by 10 bases, with 13 bases between. The germline CDR1 and CDR2 sequences are MNHEY and SVGAGI. The CDR3 loop spans 14 amino acids. CDR3 nucleotides: TGTGCCAGCAGTTATCTACAGGGTTCGTCACCCCTCCACTTT. It specifies CASSYLQGSSPLHF.

Comments on this clonotype: A junction boundary mismatches the germline segment, possibly from a read error. The chain joins TRBV4-2 to TRBJ2-5; 7 bases line up with TRBD2. Per the germline V gene, CDR1 is LGHNA and CDR2 is YNFKEQ. This CDR3 has 16 amino acids. Written as DNA, the CDR3 is TGTGCCAGCGGGGGGGACGGGGGAACCGCCCAAGAGACCCAGTACTTT. It is translated as CASGGDGGTAQETQYF.

The chain recombines TRBV5-1 with TRBJ2-6, with unresolved D. V was trimmed by 4 bases and J by 2 bases, leaving 7 bases between them. This CDR3 region has 14 residues. The germline CDR1 and CDR2 sequences are SGHRS and YFSETQ. The CDR3 DNA sequence: TGCGCCAGCAGCCCTCAGGCTGGGGCCAACGTCCTGACTTTC. Protein product: CASSPQAGANVLTF.

The chain recombines TRBV27 with TRBJ2-3; 7 bases line up with TRBD2. J gave up 5 bases and V 4 bases, and 12 bases lay outside the gene matches. This CDR3 has 16 amino acids. The germline CDR1 and CDR2 sequences are MNHEY and SMNVEV (reference sequence). As DNA, the CDR3 is TGTGCCAGCAGTTGGGCTGGCGGGAGAGCACAAGATACGCAGTATTTT. Protein sequence: CASSWAGGRAQDTQYF.

There are a few counts of this clonotype. This chain connects TRBV18 to TRBJ2-3; 8 nucleotides match TRBD1. V shed 3 bases, J shed 6 bases, and the junction held 8 bases outside the gene matches. CDR1 KGHSH and CDR2 LQKENI come from the germline V gene. The CDR3 extends over 15 amino acids. CDR3 region: CASSPNGQGADTQYF. Here the CDR3 DNA reads TGTGCCAGCTCACCTAACGGACAGGGTGCGGATACGCAGTATTTT.

This clonotype rates as medium-sized (0.01 to 0.1%). V and J are TRBV7-2 and TRBJ2-1; D unclear. TRBJ2-5 explains the end of the DNA better; the J call may be wrong. The V gene's germline CDR1 is SGHTA and CDR2 FQGNSA. This CDR3 region has 13 residues. CDR3 DNA: TGTGCCAGCAGCCTCGCAGACCAAGAGACCCAGTACTTC. It encodes CASSLADQETQYF.

CDR3 in amino acids: CASSANLPGANDIQYF. For the CDR3, the DNA is TGTGCCAGCAGTGCCAATCTACCGGGAGCCAACGACATTCAGTACTTC. V and J are TRBV6-1 and TRBJ2-4; the D gene is possibly TRBD2 (6 bases). V was clipped by 4 bases and J by 8 bases, with 21 bases between them. The CDR3 loop spans 16 amino acids. Looked up from germline, CDR1 is MNHNS and CDR2 is SASEGT.

This clonotype was seen only a few times. The rearrangement links TRBV6-1 to TRBJ1-1; the match to TRBD1 covers 8 bases. CDR1 MNHNS and CDR2 SASEGT come from the germline V gene. The CDR3 covers 17 residues. The trim removed 5 bases at V and 1 base at J, leaving 12 bases unmatched. CDR3 bases: TGTGCCAGCAGTCGGTGGACAGGGTTCGGTACGAACACTGAAGCTTTCTTT. Encoded protein: CASSRWTGFGTNTEAFF.

The J gene is TRBJ2-3, the V gene TRBV10-2, with unresolved D. CDR3 size: 10 residues. Germline CDR1 and CDR2: WSHSY and SAAADI. Trimming removed 10 bases from V and 6 bases from J, with 8 bases in between. CDR3 region: CATRGDTQYF. The DNA for the CDR3 is TGCGCCACCAGAGGTGATACGCAGTATTTT.

Ten or more counts support this clonotype. V gene TRBV27 combines with J gene TRBJ2-1; the D gene is possibly TRBD1 (5 bases). The germline V gene encodes CDR1 MNHEY and CDR2 SMNVEV (reference sequence). This CDR3 spans 13 amino acids. Trimming shortened V by 4 bases and J by 5 bases, and 9 bases separated the two germline ends. The CDR3 coding sequence is TGTGCCAGCAGTTCAATACAGGACAATGAGCAGTTCTTC. It yields the protein CASSSIQDNEQFF.

This clonotype has a handful of counts. The chain has TRBV10-2 and TRBJ2-5, with D possibly being TRBD1 (6 bases). Germline V gives CDR1 WSHSY, CDR2 SAAADI. The CDR3 has 15 amino acids. V lost 8 bases to trimming and J lost 4 bases, with 20 bases between them. For the CDR3, the DNA is TGCGCCAGCGGAGGAACAGGGTCTATAACAGAGACCCAGTACTTC. Residues: CASGGTGSITETQYF.

As concerns this clonotype: The junction shows a germline mismatch at one end, possibly a read error. V and J are TRBV25-1 and TRBJ2-3; D perhaps matches TRBD1 (5 bases). Germline CDR1 and CDR2: MGHDK and SYGVNS. The CDR3 sequence is 13 residues long. The CDR3 spells CASGKTGTDTQYF. CDR3 coding DNA: TGTGCCAGCGGGAAAACAGGCACAGATACGCAGTACTTT.